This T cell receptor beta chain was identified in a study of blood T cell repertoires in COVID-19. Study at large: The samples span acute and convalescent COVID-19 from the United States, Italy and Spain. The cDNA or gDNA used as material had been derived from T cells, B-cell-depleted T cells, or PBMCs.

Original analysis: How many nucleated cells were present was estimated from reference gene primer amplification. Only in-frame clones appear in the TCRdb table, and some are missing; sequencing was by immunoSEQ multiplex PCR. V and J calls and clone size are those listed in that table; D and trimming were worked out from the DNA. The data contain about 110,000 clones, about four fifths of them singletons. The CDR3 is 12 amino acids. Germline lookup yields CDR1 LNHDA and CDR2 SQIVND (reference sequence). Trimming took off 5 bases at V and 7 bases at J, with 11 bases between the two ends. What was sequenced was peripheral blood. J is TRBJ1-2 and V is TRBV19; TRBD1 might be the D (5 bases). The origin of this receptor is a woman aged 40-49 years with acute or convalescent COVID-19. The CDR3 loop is CASSVSGFGYTF. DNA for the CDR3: TGTGCCAGTAGTGTCTCAGGGTTTGGCTACACCTTC.